A selection of T cell receptor beta chains follows, all from one sample in a study of blood T cell repertoires in COVID-19. Clones were read by immunoSEQ multiplex PCR, and TCRdb kept only the in-frame ones, dropping some. The sample holds roughly 200,000 clones; approximately 86% are singletons and the top ten take around 2.7%. The material sequenced was peripheral blood. The receptor set was obtained from a middle-aged man with active or convalescent COVID-19. Both conserved end residues are part of each CDR3. The D gene is left open where the match is weak. The size of a clone is reported for some rows only, either as once, few or many, or as a class for expanded clones.

V gene	D gene	clone size	J gene	CDR3 protein	CDR3 DNA
TRBV14	-	once	TRBJ1-1	CASSPRPGMNTEAFF	TGTGCCAGCAGCCCTCGTCCGGGGATGAACACTGAAGCTTTCTTT
TRBV6-6	-	-	TRBJ1-5	CASTLQGAQPQHF	TGTGCCAGCACTCTCCAGGGTGCGCAGCCCCAGCATTTT
TRBV21-1	-	once	TRBJ2-6	CASSSGGFAGANVLTF	TGTGCCAGCAGCAGCGGCGGATTTGCGGGGGCCAACGTCCTGACTTTC
TRBV28	-	-	TRBJ1-1	CASQDRVNTEAFF	TGTGCCAGCCAGGACAGAGTGAACACTGAAGCTTTCTTT
TRBV5-1	-	-	TRBJ2-5	CASSLEGTGEYETQYF	TGCGCCAGCAGCTTGGAAGGGACGGGGGAATACGAGACCCAGTACTTC
TRBV5-1	-	once	TRBJ2-1	CASSLVTTNHNEQFF	TGCGCCAGCAGCCTCGTGACTACAAATCACAATGAGCAGTTCTTC
TRBV12-5	TRBD1	-	TRBJ2-1	CATNRGSYNEQFF	TGTGCTACAAACAGGGGCTCCTACAATGAGCAGTTCTTC
TRBV28	TRBD1	-	TRBJ2-3	CASSLFGQGARTQYF	TGTGCCAGCAGTTTGTTTGGACAGGGGGCTAGGACGCAGTATTTT
TRBV10-1	-	-	TRBJ2-1	CASSGSLFKSSYNEQFF	TGCGCCAGCAGTGGGTCCCTTTTCAAGAGCTCCTACAATGAGCAGTTCTTC
TRBV5-1	TRBD1	-	TRBJ2-7	CASSTDRAYEQYF	TGCGCCAGCAGTACCGACAGGGCCTACGAGCAGTACTTC
TRBV6-4	-	-	TRBJ1-1	CASSVNLGGGPVAEAFF	TGTGCCAGCAGTGTCAATTTAGGGGGGGGCCCCGTGGCTGAAGCTTTCTTT
TRBV5-1	TRBD1	-	TRBJ2-5	CASSQGAGETQYF	TGCGCCAGCAGCCAGGGGGCAGGGGAGACCCAGTACTTC
TRBV19	TRBD1	-	TRBJ1-1	CASSAQTGVRQNTEAFF	TGTGCCAGTAGTGCGCAGACAGGGGTACGTCAGAACACTGAAGCTTTCTTT
TRBV4-3	-	-	TRBJ2-7	CASSQVGTPSYEQYF	TGCGCCAGCAGCCAAGTGGGGACACCCTCCTACGAGCAGTACTTC
TRBV9	-	-	TRBJ2-2	CASSPRTLANTGELFF	TGTGCCAGCAGCCCCAGGACTCTCGCGAACACCGGGGAGCTGTTTTTT
TRBV5-1	-	-	TRBJ2-7	CASSLDPGPESYEQYF	TGCGCCAGCAGCTTGGACCCAGGGCCTGAATCCTACGAGCAGTACTTC
TRBV28	TRBD2	-	TRBJ2-2	CASSLAGGTGELFF	TGTGCCAGCAGCTTAGCGGGGGGTACCGGGGAGCTGTTTTTT
TRBV4-1	-	-	TRBJ1-1	CASSQDFTNSMNTEAFF	TGCGCCAGCAGCCAAGATTTTACGAACTCGATGAACACTGAAGCTTTCTTT
TRBV5-4	-	-	TRBJ1-2	CASSLERGVNYGYTF	TGTGCCAGCAGCTTGGAAAGGGGCGTTAACTATGGCTACACCTTC
TRBV6-6	-	-	TRBJ2-7	CASGQPSGEQYF	TGTGCCAGCGGACAGCCGTCAGGCGAGCAGTACTTC
TRBV23-1	-	-	TRBJ2-1	CASSTQGEFF	TGCGCCAGCAGTACACAGGGAGAGTTCTTC
TRBV2	TRBD1	once	TRBJ2-2	CASSDPGQGFTGELFF	TGTGCCAGCAGTGATCCGGGACAGGGTTTCACCGGGGAGCTGTTTTTT
TRBV2	-	-	TRBJ1-2	CASSERTAYGYTF	TGTGCCAGCAGTGAAAGGACAGCATATGGCTACACCTTC
TRBV4-1	-	-	TRBJ1-4	CASEAESRATNEKLFF	TGCGCCAGCGAGGCGGAATCTCGGGCAACTAATGAAAAACTGTTTTTT
TRBV6-2/TRBV6-3	TRBD1	-	TRBJ1-1	CASSFRGQTEAFF	TGTGCCAGCAGTTTTAGGGGGCAAACCGAAGCTTTCTTT
TRBV19	-	-	TRBJ2-2	CASSSGDANTGELFF	TGTGCCAGTAGTAGCGGGGACGCGAACACCGGGGAGCTGTTTTTT
TRBV28	-	-	TRBJ1-6	CASIGGRVYGSPLHF	TGTGCCAGCATAGGAGGGAGAGTATATGGTTCACCCCTCCACTTT
TRBV27	TRBD2	-	TRBJ2-2	CASSPIAGANTGELFF	TGTGCCAGCAGCCCCATAGCGGGGGCTAACACCGGGGAGCTGTTTTTT
TRBV30	-	-	TRBJ1-1	CACTGFTEAFF	TGTGCCTGTACAGGGTTCACTGAAGCTTTCTTT
TRBV18	-	few	TRBJ1-2	CASSPVSGNYGYTF	TGTGCCAGCTCGCCCGTTTCGGGGAACTATGGCTACACCTTC
TRBV29-1	-	-	TRBJ1-5	CSVVEGHQPQHF	TGCAGCGTTGTTGAGGGCCATCAGCCCCAGCATTTT
TRBV7-3	TRBD2	-	TRBJ2-2	CARASGKGGTGELFF	TGTGCCAGAGCTTCTGGAAAGGGAGGGACCGGGGAGCTGTTTTTT
TRBV7-3	-	few	TRBJ1-3	CASSLAGASGNTIYF	TGTGCCAGCAGTTTGGCGGGAGCCTCTGGAAACACCATATATTTT
TRBV2	-	-	TRBJ1-1	CASSEVLQPNTEAFF	TGTGCCAGCAGTGAAGTCTTACAGCCGAACACTGAAGCTTTCTTT
TRBV27	-	-	TRBJ2-7	CASSLSGRGGSEQYF	TGTGCCAGCAGTTTATCTGGCAGGGGCGGGAGCGAGCAGTACTTC
TRBV12-3/TRBV12-4	TRBD1	-	TRBJ1-5	CASSGTGDQPQHF	TGTGCCAGCAGTGGGACAGGGGATCAGCCCCAGCATTTT
TRBV18	-	-	TRBJ2-3	CASSPTSGADTQYF	TGTGCCAGCTCACCCACTTCAGGGGCAGATACGCAGTATTTT
TRBV5-1	TRBD2	-	TRBJ2-7	CASSLTSGSYEQYF	TGCGCCAGCAGCTTGACTAGCGGATCCTACGAGCAGTACTTC
TRBV3-1/TRBV3-2	TRBD1	once	TRBJ1-2	CASSTQGLPYGYTF	TGTGCCAGCAGCACACAGGGGCTTCCCTATGGCTACACCTTC
TRBV2	-	-	TRBJ1-3	CASSERGNTIYF	TGTGCCAGCAGTGAGAGGGGAAACACCATATATTTT
TRBV27	TRBD2	-	TRBJ2-1	CASSSSLTSPPYNEQFF	TGTGCCAGCAGTTCCTCCTTGACTAGCCCTCCCTACAATGAGCAGTTCTTC
TRBV3-1/TRBV3-2	TRBD2	-	TRBJ2-3	CASSPLGLAGFTSTDTQYF	TGTGCCAGCAGCCCCCTAGGACTAGCGGGGTTTACTAGCACAGATACGCAGTATTTT
TRBV30	-	few	TRBJ1-5	CAWRTPGASNQPQHF	TGTGCCTGGAGGACCCCAGGGGCGAGCAATCAGCCCCAGCATTTT
TRBV19	-	-	TRBJ1-2	CASTIQGANYGYTF	TGTGCCAGCACCATACAGGGTGCCAACTATGGCTACACCTTC